The 11 T cell receptor beta chains listed next were all sequenced from one sample in a study of T-cell reconstitution after alpha-beta-depleted transplantation in children. A TCRbeta library incorporating unique molecular identifiers was prepared. TCRdb re-analysed the PCR reads in MiXCR, keeping a single row per CDR3 protein. The table has 240,000 or so distinct CDR3 sequences, about 12% seen once; the top ten hold over 2%. Sequencing was performed on PBMCs from the stem cell graft donor, taken from the stem cell graft. These receptors all come from a human donor who donated a stem cell graft to a child with acute lymphoblastic leukemia.

This clonotype was recorded many times. V gene TRBV6-5 combines with J gene TRBJ1-2; the match to TRBD1 covers 9 bases. The CDR3 has 15 residues. Germline V gene lookup returns CDR1 MNHEY and CDR2 SVGAGI. V lost 8 bases and J lost 4; bases outside the gene matches: 11. The CDR3 sequence: CASGRGTGLGYGYTF. The CDR3 nucleotides read TGTGCCAGCGGTCGGGGGACAGGGCTTGGCTATGGCTACACCTTC.

The J gene is TRBJ2-2, the V gene TRBV9; D may be TRBD1 (6 bases). From germline, CDR1 is SGDLS and CDR2 YYNGEE. The V end lost 6 bases, the J end lost 6 bases, and 12 bases lay between the germline ends. The CDR3 spans 13 residues. CDR3 in amino acids: CASNPTGPGELFF. The CDR3 bases are TGTGCCAGCAACCCCACAGGGCCCGGGGAGCTGTTTTTT.

This clonotype has a count of ten or more. The chain links TRBV12-3 or TRBV12-4 to TRBJ1-5, with D possibly matching TRBD1 (5 bases). Trimming removed 3 bases from V and 6 bases from J, with 18 bases in between. The CDR3 totals 16 residues. CDR3 coding DNA: TGTGCCAGCAGTTTCTCGGGGCAGGGAAGACTTCAGCCCCAGCATTTT. Its translation is CASSFSGQGRLQPQHF.

This clonotype was observed at least ten times. The chain links TRBV5-1 to TRBJ1-1, with D maybe TRBD1 (6 bases). The V gene's germline CDR1 is SGHRS and CDR2 YFSETQ. The CDR3 is 15 residues long. Trimming took off 3 bases at V and 11 bases at J, with 23 bases between the two ends. CDR3: CASSSGDGGPKGAFF. As DNA, the CDR3 is TGCGCCAGCAGCTCGGGGGACGGGGGGCCCAAAGGTGCTTTCTTT.

To note about this clonotype: A read error may be the cause here, since a much bigger clone is one base away. The rearrangement links TRBV29-1 to TRBJ1-4, with unresolved D. CDR1 SQVTM and CDR2 ANQGSEA come from the germline V gene. V lost 7 bases to trimming and J lost 7 bases, with 10 bases between them. This CDR3 comprises 11 residues. The CDR3 is CSARIGEKLFF. The DNA of the CDR3 is TGCAGCGCTCGGATCGGTGAAAAACTGTTTTTT. Full variable domain (missing parts from reference TRBV29-1 and TRBJ1-4): SAVISQKPSRDICQRGTSLTIQCQVDSQVTMMFWYRQQPGQSLTLIATANQGSEATYESGFVIDKFPISRPNLTFSTLTVSNMSPEDSSIYLCSARIGEKLFFGSGTQLSVL.

This clonotype was counted ten times or more. CDR3: CASGSGTGESSYEQYF. The CDR3, as DNA: TGTGCCAGCGGCAGTGGGACAGGGGAGAGCTCCTACGAGCAGTACTTC. V gene TRBV27 combines with J gene TRBJ2-7; the match to TRBD1 covers 10 bases. The V gene end was trimmed by 8 bases and the J gene end by 0 bases; junction bases not matched to a gene: 10. This CDR3 is built from 16 residues. Germline CDR1 is MNHEY and CDR2 is SMNVEV (reference sequence).

This clonotype occurred many times. The chain carries TRBV6-1 and TRBJ2-7; D is perhaps TRBD2 (6 bases). The CDR3 is 14 amino acids. V was trimmed by 2 bases and J by 1 base, leaving 9 bases between them. From germline, CDR1 is MNHNS and CDR2 SASEGT. The CDR3 loop reads CASSERRVSYEQYF. The DNA for the CDR3 is TGTGCCAGCAGTGAAAGGAGGGTTTCCTACGAGCAGTACTTC.

The rearrangement links TRBV12-3 or TRBV12-4 to TRBJ2-3; no firm D call. Trimming removed 5 bases from V and 5 bases from J, with 14 bases in between. This CDR3 is built from 14 residues. The CDR3 protein is CASSPGRLRDTQYF. The CDR3 DNA reads TGTGCCAGCAGTCCGGGCCGCCTACGAGATACGCAGTATTTT.

This clonotype was observed many times. The chain combines TRBV6-2 or TRBV6-3 with TRBJ2-7, with D perhaps matching TRBD1 (5 bases). The length of the CDR3 is 16 residues. Germline V gene lookup returns CDR1 MNHEY and CDR2 SVGEGT. Trimming removed 2 bases from V and 5 bases from J, with 19 bases in between. For the CDR3, the DNA is TGTGCCAGCAGTTACCGTATCGGACACGGACCCGACGAGCAGTACTTC. This sequence encodes CASSYRIGHGPDEQYF.

This clonotype was detected many times. The chain uses TRBV5-1 and TRBJ2-3; 9 nucleotides agree with TRBD2. The trim removed 3 bases at V and 0 bases at J, leaving 14 bases unmatched. CDR3 size: 19 residues. In germline, CDR1 is SGHRS, CDR2 YFSETQ. CDR3 DNA sequence: TGCGCCAGCAGCTCCCCGGGTGAGCGGGGGGCCCTCAGCACAGATACGCAGTATTTT. Protein sequence: CASSSPGERGALSTDTQYF.

This clonotype was observed many times. The rearrangement uses TRBV7-9 and TRBJ1-2; D is undetermined. Trimming removed 5 bases from V and 3 bases from J, with 10 bases in between. The germline V gene has CDR1 SEHNR and CDR2 FQNEAQ (reference sequence). This CDR3 is 13 amino acids long. The CDR3, as DNA: TGTGCCAGCAGCCCCCGGGCAGACTATGGCTACACCTTC. It yields the protein CASSPRADYGYTF.